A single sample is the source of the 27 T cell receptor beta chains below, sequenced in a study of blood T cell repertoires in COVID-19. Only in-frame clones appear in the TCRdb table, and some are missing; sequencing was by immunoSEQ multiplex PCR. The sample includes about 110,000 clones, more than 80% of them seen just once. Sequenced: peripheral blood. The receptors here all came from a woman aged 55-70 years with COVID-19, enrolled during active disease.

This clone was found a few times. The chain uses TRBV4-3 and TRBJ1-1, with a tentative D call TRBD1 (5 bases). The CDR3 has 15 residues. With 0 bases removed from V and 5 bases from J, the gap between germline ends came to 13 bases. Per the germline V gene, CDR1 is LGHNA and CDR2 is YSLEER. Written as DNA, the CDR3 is TGCGCCAGCAGCCAAGATATCTCAGGGAGGACTGAAGCTTTCTTT. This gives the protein CASSQDISGRTEAFF.

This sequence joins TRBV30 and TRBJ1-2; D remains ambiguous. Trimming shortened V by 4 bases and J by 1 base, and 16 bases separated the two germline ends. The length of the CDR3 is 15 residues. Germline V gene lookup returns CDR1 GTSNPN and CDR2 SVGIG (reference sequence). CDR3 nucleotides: TGTGCCTGGACCGGCGGGGAGGGATTTAACTATGGCTACACCTTC. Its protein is CAWTGGEGFNYGYTF.

The CDR3 coding sequence is TGCGCCAGCAGCCAGACAGGGGGCAACACCGGGGAGCTGTTTTTT. Its translation is CASSQTGGNTGELFF. This chain links TRBV5-1 with TRBJ2-2; TRBD1 matches 10 bases. J was trimmed by 2 bases and V by 4 bases; bases with no gene match: 2. The CDR3 is 15 amino acids. Germline CDR1 is SGHRS and CDR2 is YFSETQ.

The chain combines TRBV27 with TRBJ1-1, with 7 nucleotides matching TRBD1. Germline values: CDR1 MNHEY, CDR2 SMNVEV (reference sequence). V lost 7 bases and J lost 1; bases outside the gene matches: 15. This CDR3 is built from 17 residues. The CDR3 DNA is TGTGCCAGCACTCGGGACAGTTCTTGGACTGGGAACACTGAAGCTTTCTTT. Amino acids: CASTRDSSWTGNTEAFF.

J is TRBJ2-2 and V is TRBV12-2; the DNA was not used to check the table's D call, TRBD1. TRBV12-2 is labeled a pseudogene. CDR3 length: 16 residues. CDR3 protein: CASRLAGGQTTGELFF. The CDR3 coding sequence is TGTGCAAGTCGCTTAGCTGGGGGACAGACCACCGGGGAGCTGTTTTTT.

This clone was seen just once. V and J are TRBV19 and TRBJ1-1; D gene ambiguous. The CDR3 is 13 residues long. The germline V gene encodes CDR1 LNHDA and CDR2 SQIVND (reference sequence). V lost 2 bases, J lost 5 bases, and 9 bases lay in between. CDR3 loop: CASSITRRTEAFF. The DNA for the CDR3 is TGTGCCAGTAGTATAACCCGGAGGACTGAAGCTTTCTTT.

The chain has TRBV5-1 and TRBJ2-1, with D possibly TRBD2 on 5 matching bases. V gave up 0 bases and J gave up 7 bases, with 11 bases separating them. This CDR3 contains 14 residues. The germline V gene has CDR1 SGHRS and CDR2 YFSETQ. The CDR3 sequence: CASSLEPTGNEQFF. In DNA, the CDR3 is TGCGCCAGCAGCTTGGAACCCACGGGGAATGAGCAGTTCTTC.

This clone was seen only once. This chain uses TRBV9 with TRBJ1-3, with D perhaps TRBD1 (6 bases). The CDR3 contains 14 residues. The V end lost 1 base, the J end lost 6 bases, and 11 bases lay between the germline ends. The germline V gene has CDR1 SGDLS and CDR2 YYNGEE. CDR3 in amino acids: CASSVLGTSNTIYF. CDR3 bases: TGTGCCAGCAGCGTATTGGGGACATCAAACACCATATATTTT. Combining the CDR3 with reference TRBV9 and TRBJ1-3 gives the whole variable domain DSGVTQTPKHLITATGQRVTLRCSPRSGDLSVYWYQQSLDQGLQFLIQYYNGEERAKGNILERFSAQQFPDLHSELNLSSLELGDSALYFCASSVLGTSNTIYFGEGSWLTVV.

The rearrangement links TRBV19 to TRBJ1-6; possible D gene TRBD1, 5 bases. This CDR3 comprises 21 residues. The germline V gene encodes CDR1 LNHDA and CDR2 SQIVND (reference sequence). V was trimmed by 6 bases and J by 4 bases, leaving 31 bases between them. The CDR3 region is CASRGPPSWKDGGIYNSPLHF. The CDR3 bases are TGTGCCAGTAGGGGCCCACCCTCGTGGAAGGACGGGGGTATATATAATTCACCCCTCCACTTT.

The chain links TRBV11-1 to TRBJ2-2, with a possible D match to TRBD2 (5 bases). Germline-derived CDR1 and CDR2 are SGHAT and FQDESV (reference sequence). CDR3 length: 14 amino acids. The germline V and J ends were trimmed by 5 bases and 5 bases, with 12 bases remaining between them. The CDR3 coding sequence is TGTGCCAGCAGCCGCGGCGGCGGGACCGGGGAGCTGTTTTTT. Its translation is CASSRGGGTGELFF.

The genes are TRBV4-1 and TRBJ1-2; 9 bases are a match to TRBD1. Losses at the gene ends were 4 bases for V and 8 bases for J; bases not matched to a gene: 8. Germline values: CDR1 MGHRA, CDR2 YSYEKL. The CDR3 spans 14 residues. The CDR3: CASSPRTGAIGYTF. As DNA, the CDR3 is TGCGCCAGCAGCCCGCGGACAGGGGCTATCGGCTACACCTTC.

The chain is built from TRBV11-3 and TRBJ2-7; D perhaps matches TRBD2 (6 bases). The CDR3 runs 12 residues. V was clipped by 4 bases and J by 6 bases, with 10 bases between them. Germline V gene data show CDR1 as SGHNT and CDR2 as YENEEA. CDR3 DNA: TGTGCCAGCAGCTCCCAGGGAGGCGAGCAGTACTTC. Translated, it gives CASSSQGGEQYF.

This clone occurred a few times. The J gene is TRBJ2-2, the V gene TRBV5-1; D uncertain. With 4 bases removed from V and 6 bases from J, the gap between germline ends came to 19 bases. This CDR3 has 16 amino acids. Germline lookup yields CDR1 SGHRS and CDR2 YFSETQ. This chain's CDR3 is CASSQSSGLYPGELFF. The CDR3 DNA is TGCGCCAGCAGCCAGAGTTCAGGTCTGTATCCCGGGGAGCTGTTTTTT.

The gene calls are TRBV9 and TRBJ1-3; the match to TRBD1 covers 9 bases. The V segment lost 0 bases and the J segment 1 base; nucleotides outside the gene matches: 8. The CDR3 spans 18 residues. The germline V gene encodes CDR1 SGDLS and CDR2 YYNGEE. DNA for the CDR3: TGTGCCAGCAGCGTAGGCCGGGTACAGGGGGCATCTGGAAACACCATATATTTT. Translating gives CASSVGRVQGASGNTIYF. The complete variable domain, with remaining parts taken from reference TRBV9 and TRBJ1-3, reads DSGVTQTPKHLITATGQRVTLRCSPRSGDLSVYWYQQSLDQGLQFLIQYYNGEERAKGNILERFSAQQFPDLHSELNLSSLELGDSALYFCASSVGRVQGASGNTIYFGEGSWLTVV.

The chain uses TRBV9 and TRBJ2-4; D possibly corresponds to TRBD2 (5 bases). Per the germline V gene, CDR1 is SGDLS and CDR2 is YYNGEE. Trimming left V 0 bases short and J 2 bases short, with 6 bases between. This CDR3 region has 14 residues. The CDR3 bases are TGTGCCAGCAGCGTAGGAGGGTCCAAAAACATTCAGTACTTC. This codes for CASSVGGSKNIQYF.

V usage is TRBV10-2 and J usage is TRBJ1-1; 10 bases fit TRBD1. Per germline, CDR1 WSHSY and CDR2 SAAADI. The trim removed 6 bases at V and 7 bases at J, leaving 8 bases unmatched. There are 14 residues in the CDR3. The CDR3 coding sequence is TGCGCCAGCAGCGAGGGACAGGGGCTTGGTGAAGCTTTCTTT. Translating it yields CASSEGQGLGEAFF.

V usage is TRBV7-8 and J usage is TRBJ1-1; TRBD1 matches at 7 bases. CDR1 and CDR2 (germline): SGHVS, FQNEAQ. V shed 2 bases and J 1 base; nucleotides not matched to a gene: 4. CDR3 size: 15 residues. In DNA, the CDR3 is TGTGCCAGCAGCTTAAAAAGGGGGCAGAACACTGAAGCTTTCTTT. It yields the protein CASSLKRGQNTEAFF.

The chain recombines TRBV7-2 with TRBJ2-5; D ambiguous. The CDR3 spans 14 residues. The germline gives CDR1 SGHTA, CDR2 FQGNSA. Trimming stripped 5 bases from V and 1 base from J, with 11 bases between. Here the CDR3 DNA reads TGTGCCAGCAGCCCGTGGGCCACCCAAGAGACCCAGTACTTC. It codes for CASSPWATQETQYF.

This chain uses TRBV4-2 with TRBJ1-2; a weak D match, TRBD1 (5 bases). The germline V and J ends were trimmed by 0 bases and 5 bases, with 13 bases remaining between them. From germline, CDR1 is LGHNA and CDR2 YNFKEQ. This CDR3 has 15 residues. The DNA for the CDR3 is TGTGCCAGCAGCCAAGAGGGGCGATCAAGTTATGGCTACACCTTC. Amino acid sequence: CASSQEGRSSYGYTF.

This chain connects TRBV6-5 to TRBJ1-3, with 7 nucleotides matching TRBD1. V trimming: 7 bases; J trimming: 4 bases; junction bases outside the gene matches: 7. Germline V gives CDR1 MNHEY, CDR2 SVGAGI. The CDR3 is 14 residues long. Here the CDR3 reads CASILGTDGNTIYF. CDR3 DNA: TGTGCCAGCATCCTCGGGACAGACGGAAACACCATATATTTT.

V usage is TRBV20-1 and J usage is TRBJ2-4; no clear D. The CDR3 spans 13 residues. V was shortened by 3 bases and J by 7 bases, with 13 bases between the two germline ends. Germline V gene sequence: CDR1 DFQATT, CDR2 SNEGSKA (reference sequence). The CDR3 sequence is CSASTVDENIQYF. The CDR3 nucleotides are TGCAGTGCTAGTACAGTGGATGAGAACATTCAGTACTTC.

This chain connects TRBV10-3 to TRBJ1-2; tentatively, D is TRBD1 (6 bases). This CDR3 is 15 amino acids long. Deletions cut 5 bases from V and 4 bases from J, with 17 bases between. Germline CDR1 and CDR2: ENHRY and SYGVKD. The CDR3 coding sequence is TGTGCCATCAGTAGAAACCCCCAGGGGTCCTATGGCTACACCTTC. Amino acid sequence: CAISRNPQGSYGYTF.

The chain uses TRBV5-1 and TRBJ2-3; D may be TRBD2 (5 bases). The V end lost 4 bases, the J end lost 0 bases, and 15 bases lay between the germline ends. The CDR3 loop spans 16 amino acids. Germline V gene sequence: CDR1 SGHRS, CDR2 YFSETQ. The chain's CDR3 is CASSPLATASTDTQYF. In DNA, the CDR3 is TGCGCCAGCAGCCCTTTAGCGACCGCTAGCACAGATACGCAGTATTTT.

The CDR3 here is CASSQDRGDRVIHEQYF. CDR3 coding DNA: TGTGCCAGCAGCCAAGATCGGGGGGACAGGGTTATCCACGAGCAGTACTTC. The chain recombines TRBV3-1 (or the pseudogene TRBV3-2) with TRBJ2-7; the match to TRBD1 covers 9 bases. Per germline, CDR1 LGHDT and CDR2 YNNKEL (reference sequence). V was clipped by 0 bases and J by 5 bases; unmatched bases: 11. CDR3 length equals 17 residues.

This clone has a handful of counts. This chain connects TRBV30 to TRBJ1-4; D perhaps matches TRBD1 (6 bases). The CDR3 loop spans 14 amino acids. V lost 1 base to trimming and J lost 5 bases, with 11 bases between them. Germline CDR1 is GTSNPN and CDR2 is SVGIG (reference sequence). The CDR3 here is CAWSGTAGNEKLFF. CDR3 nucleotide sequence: TGTGCCTGGAGTGGGACAGCTGGGAATGAAAAACTGTTTTTT.

The CDR3 DNA sequence: TGTGCCAGCAGCCAGCACATGGCGGGTAATTCACCCCTCCACTTT. Its protein product is CASSQHMAGNSPLHF. The V call is TRBV3-1 (or the pseudogene TRBV3-2), the J call TRBJ1-6; D not certain. Germline V gene lookup returns CDR1 LGHDT and CDR2 YNNKEL (reference sequence). The CDR3 runs 15 residues. Trimming took 3 bases from V and 6 from J, leaving 12 bases between them.

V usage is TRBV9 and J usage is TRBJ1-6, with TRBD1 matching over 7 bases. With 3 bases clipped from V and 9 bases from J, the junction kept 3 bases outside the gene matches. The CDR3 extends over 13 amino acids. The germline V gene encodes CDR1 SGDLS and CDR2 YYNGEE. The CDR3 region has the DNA TGTGCCAGCAGCGAGACAGGGACTTCACCCCTCCACTTT. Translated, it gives CASSETGTSPLHF.